A selection of T cell receptor beta chains follows, all from one sample in a study of CD8 T cells in Susac syndrome. TCRdb re-derived calls from the immunoSEQ multiplex PCR reads in MiXCR, one entry per CDR3 protein. The sample holds 100,000 to 150,000 distinct CDR3 sequences, around 94% seen once. Sequencing was carried out using CD4+ T cells from PBMCs. All receptors derive from a human donor in good health. The CDR3 runs from the conserved cysteine through the conserved F or W. D genes are given only for firm matches. Some rows have no size entry. The others give once, few or many, or a class for an expanded clone.

D gene	V gene	clone size	J gene	CDR3 DNA	CDR3 protein
TRBD2	TRBV4-2	NA	TRBJ2-7	TGTGCCAGCAGCCAGGAGACTAGCCTCCGGGGCGAGCAGTACTTC	CASSQETSLRGEQYF
TRBD2	TRBV11-2	NA	TRBJ2-7	TGTGCCAGCAGGACTAGAAGGGAGGGCGAGCAGTACTTC	CASRTRREGEQYF
NA	TRBV6-2/TRBV6-3	NA	TRBJ1-1	TGTGCCAGCAGAGACAGGTCCCTGAACACTGAAGCTTTCTTT	CASRDRSLNTEAFF
NA	TRBV6-6	NA	TRBJ1-1	TGTGCCAGCGGGGGACGGCGGGACACTGAAGCTTTCTTT	CASGGRRDTEAFF
NA	TRBV2	NA	TRBJ1-2	TGTGCCAGCAGCTCTCCCGGGACACGGTATGGCTACACCTTC	CASSSPGTRYGYTF
NA	TRBV5-6	NA	TRBJ1-1	TGTGCCAGCCTGTCTATGGGAATGAGGAAGTTTACTGAAGCTTTCTTT	CASLSMGMRKFTEAFF
NA	TRBV3-1	NA	TRBJ1-2	TGTGCCAGCAGCCAAGTTTCGGAGCCGCGGGGCTACACCTTC	CASSQVSEPRGYTF
NA	TRBV10-3	NA	TRBJ1-2	TGTGCCATCAGTGAGTCCATCCTTGAGATATCAAGCTATGGCTACACCTTC	CAISESILEISSYGYTF
TRBD2	TRBV3-1	NA	TRBJ2-3	TGTGCCAGCAGCCAAGGGGGGGGAGATACGCAGTATTTT	CASSQGGGDTQYF
NA	TRBV6-1	NA	TRBJ1-5	TGTGCCAGCAGTCCAATTTCCAGGGTGGCCAATCAGCCCCAGCATTTT	CASSPISRVANQPQHF
NA	TRBV20-1	NA	TRBJ1-1	TGCAGTGCTAGAGATAGGCGGGGCTTGATGAACACTGAAGCTTTCTTT	CSARDRRGLMNTEAFF
NA	TRBV6-2/TRBV6-3	NA	TRBJ2-7	TGTGCCAGCAGTTACTCCCGAGCCCTTCTCGAGCAGTACTTC	CASSYSRALLEQYF
NA	TRBV29-1	NA	TRBJ1-1	TGCAGCGTCGGGATCGACGGTTATCCTACCACTGAAGCTTTCTTT	CSVGIDGYPTTEAFF
NA	TRBV5-6	once	TRBJ1-1	TGTGCCAGCAGCTTGAGAGGGGCTGGCACTGAAGCTTTCTTT	CASSLRGAGTEAFF
NA	TRBV7-2	NA	TRBJ2-6	TGTGCCAGCAGCACCAGAGGGGCCAACGTCCTGACTTTC	CASSTRGANVLTF
TRBD2	TRBV5-1	once	TRBJ2-5	TGCGCCAGCAGCCTGTCTAGCGGGACGGAAGAGACCCAGTACTTC	CASSLSSGTEETQYF
NA	TRBV5-1	NA	TRBJ1-1	TGCGCCAGCAGCTGGGTTATGAACACTGAAGCTTTCTTT	CASSWVMNTEAFF
NA	TRBV30	NA	TRBJ1-1	TGTGCCTGGAGCCGAGGAGGGGGGTTTCAGAACACTGAAGCTTTCTTT	CAWSRGGGFQNTEAFF
NA	TRBV20-1	NA	TRBJ2-7	TGCAGTGCTATCGGCCGCTCGGGCAGTACCTACGAGCAGTACTTC	CSAIGRSGSTYEQYF
NA	TRBV4-3	NA	TRBJ2-1	TGCGCCAGCAGCCAATGGACCATGGGTGAGCAGTTCTTC	CASSQWTMGEQFF
TRBD1	TRBV27	NA	TRBJ2-5	TGTGCCAGCAGTCGATGGGACAGGGGGGATGGGACCCAGTACTTC	CASSRWDRGDGTQYF
TRBD2	TRBV7-9	NA	TRBJ2-3	TGTGCCAGCAGCCCTCTCGCGGGAGCGGCAGATACGCAGTATTTT	CASSPLAGAADTQYF
TRBD1	TRBV20-1	NA	TRBJ2-3	TGCAGTGCTAGAGAGGATGGGACAGCTAGCACAGATACGCAGTATTTT	CSAREDGTASTDTQYF
NA	TRBV7-2	NA	TRBJ2-4	TGTGCCAGCAGCTTAAGCGTTCCTAAGGGGGTAAACATTCAGTACTTC	CASSLSVPKGVNIQYF
NA	TRBV12-3/TRBV12-4	NA	TRBJ1-3	TGTGCCAGCATGCGGGACTCTTACTCTGGAAACACCATATATTTT	CASMRDSYSGNTIYF
TRBD2	TRBV5-6	NA	TRBJ2-3	TGTGCCAGCAGCGAATTAGGGACTAGCGGGAGCACAGATACGCAGTATTTT	CASSELGTSGSTDTQYF
NA	TRBV2	NA	TRBJ1-2	TGTGCCAGCAGCGGTTACAAGAGGGGCTACACCTTC	CASSGYKRGYTF
NA	TRBV30	NA	TRBJ1-6	TGTGCCTGGAGTGTACCGGGTCCTAATTCACCCCTCCACTTT	CAWSVPGPNSPLHF
TRBD2	TRBV6-2/TRBV6-3	NA	TRBJ2-2	TGTGCCAGCAGAATAGCGGGAGCGAACACCGGGGAGCTGTTTTTT	CASRIAGANTGELFF
TRBD2	TRBV7-9	NA	TRBJ2-1	TGTGCCAGCAGCCCGGGGACTAGCGGTCTCTCCTACAATGAGCAGTTCTTC	CASSPGTSGLSYNEQFF
NA	TRBV18	NA	TRBJ1-1	TGTGCCAGCTCACCAGTGCGGGCAGTTGAAGCTTTCTTT	CASSPVRAVEAFF
NA	TRBV2	once	TRBJ1-2	TGTGCCAGCAGAAAAGGGGCAGATTTTGGCTACACCTTC	CASRKGADFGYTF
NA	TRBV7-2	NA	TRBJ2-3	TGTGCCAGCAGCTCTCTTACCGGCACAGATACGCAGTATTTT	CASSSLTGTDTQYF
TRBD2	TRBV5-4	NA	TRBJ2-1	TGTGCCAGCAGCCCGACTAGCGCGAGCTCCTACAATGAGCAGTTCTTC	CASSPTSASSYNEQFF
TRBD1	TRBV30	NA	TRBJ1-2	TGTGCCTGGAGTCCAGGGGGCCGAGGCTACACCTTC	CAWSPGGRGYTF
NA	TRBV12-3/TRBV12-4	NA	TRBJ2-2	TGTGCCAGCAGGACGGGCAGGGGAAGGTCCGGGGAGCTGTTTTTT	CASRTGRGRSGELFF
NA	TRBV9	NA	TRBJ1-2	TGTGCCAGCAGCGTAGGGGGGTCGGAAGGCTACACCTTC	CASSVGGSEGYTF
NA	TRBV5-1	NA	TRBJ2-7	TGCGCCAGCAGCTTGCAGGGACCGGGGCTCGAGCAGTACTTC	CASSLQGPGLEQYF
TRBD1	TRBV7-6	few	TRBJ1-5	TGTGCCAGCAGCTTAGGTTACGGGACAGGCTTTCGCAATCAGCCCCAGCATTTT	CASSLGYGTGFRNQPQHF
NA	TRBV2	NA	TRBJ2-4	TGTGCCAGCAGCAGGGAGGTCAGAAACATTCAGTACTTC	CASSREVRNIQYF
TRBD2	TRBV24-1	NA	TRBJ2-2	TGTGCCACCAGTGAGGGGGGGACCGGGGAGCTGTTTTTT	CATSEGGTGELFF
NA	TRBV7-9	NA	TRBJ1-3	TGTGCCAGCAGCTTACAGGGTGCGGGAAACACCATATATTTT	CASSLQGAGNTIYF
TRBD2	TRBV18	once	TRBJ2-5	TGTGCCAGCTCAGACGGGAGGGCCCAAGAGACCCAGTACTTC	CASSDGRAQETQYF
NA	TRBV5-4	NA	TRBJ2-5	TGTGCCAGCAGCTTGAGACTAGTCGAAGAGACCCAGTACTTC	CASSLRLVEETQYF
NA	TRBV20-1	NA	TRBJ1-2	TGCAGTGCTAGAGATCCGCTCTCCCATGGCTACACCTTC	CSARDPLSHGYTF
NA	TRBV2	NA	TRBJ2-2	TGTGCCAGCATGTGGGGGGCCGGGGAGCTGTTTTTT	CASMWGAGELFF
TRBD1	TRBV7-2	NA	TRBJ2-3	TGTGCCAGCAGCTTAGCGGTCACCCGACAGGGCGATACGCAGTATTTT	CASSLAVTRQGDTQYF
NA	TRBV29-1	NA	TRBJ1-4	TGCAGCGTTGTACAGGGTCATGAAAAACTGTTTTTT	CSVVQGHEKLFF
TRBD1	TRBV6-5	NA	TRBJ2-2	TGTGCCAGCAGTTACGACCCACTATTGACAGGGTTTAACACCGGGGAGCTGTTTTTT	CASSYDPLLTGFNTGELFF
TRBD2	TRBV15	NA	TRBJ2-5	TGTGCCAACCTCGCGGGGGGAGAGACCCAGTACTTC	CANLAGGETQYF
NA	TRBV6-5	NA	TRBJ2-7	TGTGCCAGCAGTTATGGGCAGGTGGTGAGAAACTCCTACGAGCAGTACTTC	CASSYGQVVRNSYEQYF
TRBD2	TRBV2	NA	TRBJ2-2	TGTGCCAGCAGCGCTAGCGGGAGGGCCGGGGAGCTGTTTTTT	CASSASGRAGELFF
NA	TRBV11-2	NA	TRBJ2-3	TGTGCCAGCAGCTTTTCGGACCCCGGGGCCACAGATACGCAGTATTTT	CASSFSDPGATDTQYF
TRBD1	TRBV7-9	NA	TRBJ2-1	TGTGCCAGCAGCTTATCCGGGACAGGGGAGCAGTTCTTC	CASSLSGTGEQFF